This T cell receptor beta chain was captured by sequencing in a study of cytomegalovirus exposure and HLA in healthy donors. The study ran its PCR with 60 Vbeta and 13 Jbeta primers. Produced via immunoSEQ multiplex PCR; TCRdb's table is partial and in-frame only. The table shows over 55,000 clones, with less than 75% occurring only once. This CDR3 is 15 amino acids long. V was trimmed by 9 bases and J by 0 bases, leaving 15 bases between them. Germline CDR1 reads MNHNS; CDR2 reads SASEGT. By frequency in the sample, this clone is medium-sized (0.01 to 0.1%). Sequencing input: PBMCs. The source of this sequence is a middle-aged man in good health and CMV-seropositive. The rearrangement joins TRBV6-1 to TRBJ1-5; D possibly corresponds to TRBD1 (5 bases). The CDR3 region is CASRGTSYSNQPQHF. The DNA of the CDR3 is TGTGCCAGTCGTGGGACTTCGTATAGCAATCAGCCCCAGCATTTT.